What follows is one TCR beta chain and its context. The target of this receptor is not known. No much larger clone exists at a distance of one base, and base qualities are not known. The germline V gene yields SGHTA for CDR1 and FQGNSA for CDR2. V is reduced by 6 bases and J by 4 bases, leaving a spacing of 10 bases between them. CDR3 length: 13 amino acids, cysteine to phenylalanine. Only the CDR3 DNA stays, 39 bases, in frame from base 1. The data are from a study of radiation and T cells in renal cell carcinoma (TCRdb year 2020). Broadly, across the study: The samples were drawn from a clinical trial, where primary renal cell carcinomas were treated with 15 Gy of stereotactic body radiation therapy and then removed by nephrectomy 4 weeks afterward. In total, about 50 samples underwent TCR beta sequencing: some 26 tumors plus 27 peripheral blood samples. A total of about 3.8 million unique CDR3 nucleotide sequences, encoding 2.7 million or so unique CDR3 amino acid sequences, were found across all 55 or so samples. Results and caveats for the whole study, not just this receptor: An increase in top tumor clonotypes in blood was observed from baseline to 2 weeks post-radiation, followed by contraction by 4 weeks, which was taken to suggest transient expansion of tumor-resident clones. Dynamics of the blood repertoire were not tracked past 4 weeks after treatment. Effects of radiation dose or scheduling on the TCR repertoire could not be addressed with the single-armed trial design. No pretreatment tumor biopsies were available, so the baseline intratumoral presence of clonotypes could not be determined.

The immunoSEQ kit was used, according to the manufacturer's recommendations, to generate TCR beta libraries from genomic DNA. To prepare libraries, a first multiplex PCR with proprietary primers was run, followed by a second PCR that added unique barcodes, and a bead cleanup was done after each round. A kit-provided positive control reaction and a negative control reaction were included in every sample batch. The final libraries were assessed on an Agilent 4200 TapeStation D1000 ScreenTape, pooled by volume, and quantified by qPCR. An Illumina NextSeq500 fitted with a MidOutput 150-cycle cartridge performed the sequencing, running 156 Read1 cycles and 15 Index1 cycles with the kit's custom primers. The pooled library was loaded at approximately 0.96 pM, and approximately 20% PhiX control was spiked in. From the authors' description of their analysis: Vendor-processed data were analyzed in R, and a clonotype was defined as all T cells sharing the same CDR3 nucleotide sequence. For clone abundance analyses, frequencies were normalized to the 10,000 most abundant clones in each sample. Public T cell clones, averaging fewer than five per sample, were removed before analysis. An abundance difference of at least 32-fold between compartments was the criterion for calling clonotypes tumor-enriched or baseline blood-enriched. Clonotypes expanded or contracted between blood time points were identified with a beta-binomial differential abundance model. Tumor-blood repertoire similarity was measured with the Baroni-Urbani and Buser coefficient, and groups were compared using two-tailed Wilcoxon tests in R. The clones in this table, taken by TCRdb from immuneACCESS, are in-frame only. Not every clone is retained; where verified, under half of the shortfall comes from an unresolved V gene, and the cause of the rest is unknown. Clone size and V and J calls were adopted from that table, with D and trimming inferred from the DNA. Recorded for this sample are 130,000 or so clones; approximately 87% of them occurred a single time. Of the sample, under 25% falls within the top ten clones.

Sample time point, as interpreted from the label and publication: baseline pretreatment blood. Per the publication, the treatment or condition label means: 15 Gy SBRT to primary tumor, nephrectomy 4 weeks later. Serial peripheral blood from radiation-treated patients was sampled at baseline, 2 weeks and 4 weeks after SBRT to track tumor-enriched clonotypes. All patients had renal cell carcinoma with clear cell pathology. Genomic DNA for TCR sequencing was prepared using the QIAamp DNA Blood Mini Kit (Qiagen). The analyses included only samples that passed all quality control checks. The chain joins TRBV7-2 to TRBJ2-1; a confident D gene designation cannot be given. The sample consisted of blood, taken from a patient whose treatment included radiotherapy and nephrectomy. The source is a woman between 45 and 65 years old with renal cell carcinoma. Here the CDR3 is given as CASRPAGYNEQFF. The sequence in DNA is TGTGCCAGCAGGCCCGCTGGTTACAATGAGCAGTTCTTC.